The rows below give T cell receptor beta chains drawn from one sample of a study of blood T cell repertoires in COVID-19. Clones were read by immunoSEQ multiplex PCR, and TCRdb kept only the in-frame ones, dropping some. The top ten clones hold roughly 17% of a sample with roughly 18,000 clones, 77% of them seen once. Sequenced material: peripheral blood. These receptors originate from an older man with COVID-19, enrolled during active disease. Each CDR3 is given with its conserved first and last residue.

j_call cdr3_length v_call cdr3_aa
TRBJ2-2 14 TRBV6-4 CASKAGDTPGELFF
TRBJ2-3 16 TRBV19 CASRSSGAGKDVTQYF
TRBJ2-3 19 TRBV19 CASSIRGFTTSLDTDTQYF
TRBJ1-5 14 TRBV5-1 CASSPGGFGQPQHF
TRBJ2-5 15 TRBV5-5 CASSSAPRGAETQYF
TRBJ1-5 13 TRBV2 CASRSEGNQPQHF
TRBJ2-1 15 TRBV5-4 CASSSSAGGSNEQFF
TRBJ1-5 14 TRBV18 CASSPIRGYQPQHF
TRBJ2-5 16 TRBV5-1 CASSLLGTGSKETQYF
TRBJ1-1 16 TRBV5-6 CASSLGRQGWNTEAFF
TRBJ2-3 16 TRBV9 CASSASGGSGTDTQYF
TRBJ1-5 12 TRBV15 CATSSDRSGKHF
TRBJ1-6 16 TRBV9 CASSVEGGQGNSPLHF
TRBJ2-7 17 TRBV5-1 CASSLLPGQGSGYEQYF
TRBJ2-1 15 TRBV3-1/TRBV3-2 CASRPRGAGNNEQFF
TRBJ1-2 14 TRBV18 CASSPLAGEGGYTF
TRBJ2-7 13 TRBV5-1 CASSRQGTYEQYF
TRBJ1-4 14 TRBV28 CASYSGTTNEKLFF
TRBJ2-7 15 TRBV6-5 CASREGLGSSYEQYF
TRBJ2-5 13 TRBV15 CATGRTRQETQYF
TRBJ1-2 15 TRBV7-9 CASSLAIRASYGYTF
TRBJ2-2 13 TRBV29-1 CSVETTPTGELFF
TRBJ1-4 15 TRBV5-4 CASSLARGLRGKLFF
TRBJ1-1 14 TRBV28 CASSLLRVSTEAFF
TRBJ1-1 15 TRBV29-1 CSVEDSGAGNTEAFF
TRBJ2-1 14 TRBV13 CASSFSGGRNEQFF
TRBJ2-3 12 TRBV27 CASSLRDFLLYF